This passage covers 3 T cell receptor beta chains from one sample sequenced in a study of blood T cells in healthy people across ages. A second PCR, run for roughly 7 to 12 cycles, used a sample-barcoded 5' primer plus a J-beta primer mix. TCRdb redid the calling of the 5' RACE reads with MiXCR, one entry per CDR3 protein. Of 1.5 million to 2 million distinct CDR3 sequences in the sample, 28% are singletons; the top ten hold 7.7%. Input material: blood. These receptors were obtained from a woman under 40 in good health.

This clonotype was counted many times. The chain links TRBV29-1 to TRBJ2-7; 8 bases agree with TRBD2. Germline V lookup: CDR1 SQVTM, CDR2 ANQGSEA. The CDR3 length is 15 residues. Trimming cost V 1 base and J 5 bases; bases outside gene matches: 10. The CDR3 loop is CSVEAEAGVGNEQYF. The CDR3 DNA reads TGCAGCGTTGAAGCCGAAGCGGGAGTAGGCAACGAGCAGTACTTC.

This chain uses TRBV3-1 with TRBJ1-2, with D unresolved. Germline CDR1 LGHDT, CDR2 YNNKEL (reference sequence). V gave up 0 bases and J gave up 8 bases, with 10 bases separating them. This CDR3 has 13 residues. The CDR3 DNA follows: TGTGCCAGCAGCCAAGAGGAGTTTAAGGGCTACACCTTC. Amino acids: CASSQEEFKGYTF.

This clonotype was seen ten or more times. The chain joins TRBV29-1 to TRBJ2-1; TRBD2 agrees at 12 bases. Unmatched junction bases numbered 6, after V lost 4 bases and J lost 8 bases. The CDR3 runs to 14 residues. Germline-derived CDR1 and CDR2 are SQVTM and ANQGSEA. CDR3 nucleotide sequence: TGCAGCGTTGTGACTAGCGGGAGTGGGTATGAGCAGTTCTTC. It specifies CSVVTSGSGYEQFF.